Below are 18 T cell receptor beta chains sequenced from a single sample in a study of T cell responses to AZD1222 COVID-19 vaccine. The protocol was immunoSEQ multiplex PCR, while the TCRdb copy is restricted to in-frame clones and leaves out a portion. Seen here are about 110,000 clones, 87% observed once, and the top ten hold 4.5% to 6%. This specimen was peripheral blood, taken 28 days after the second AZD1222 dose. These TCRs come from an adult who received the AZD1222 COVID-19 vaccine.

V gene TRBV7-2 combines with J gene TRBJ2-3; D is unclear. The CDR3 spans 14 residues. Germline CDR1 is SGHTA and CDR2 is FQGNSA. The V end lost 5 bases, the J end lost 2 bases, and 11 bases lay between the germline ends. This CDR3 reads CASSPPRITDTQYF. The CDR3, as DNA: TGTGCCAGCAGCCCCCCTAGAATCACAGATACGCAGTATTTT.

CDR3 DNA: TGTGCCAGCAGCTTGGGTTTGCGGACAGGAAACATTCAGTACTTC. The encoded protein is CASSLGLRTGNIQYF. The V call is TRBV5-4, the J call TRBJ2-4; TRBD1 matches at 7 bases. The CDR3 has 15 residues. The V gene's germline CDR1 is SGHNT and CDR2 YYREEE (reference sequence). V shed 0 bases, J shed 6 bases, and the junction held 6 bases outside the gene matches.

The chain links TRBV28 to TRBJ2-7; 9 bases are shared with TRBD1. The J segment lost 5 bases and the V segment lost 6 bases, leaving 14 bases of the junction unmatched. CDR1 is MDHEN and CDR2 is SYDVKM in the germline V gene. The CDR3 sequence is 16 residues long. This CDR3 reads CASRKPLGQGMDEQYF. The CDR3 nucleotides are TGTGCCAGCAGAAAACCCTTAGGACAGGGGATGGACGAGCAGTACTTC.

The chain has TRBV2 and TRBJ1-3; D unresolved. This CDR3 contains 13 residues. With 11 bases removed from V and 2 bases from J, the gap between germline ends came to 13 bases. Germline loops: CDR1 SNHLY, CDR2 FYNNEI. CDR3 sequence: CASSRETGNTIYF. As DNA, the CDR3 is TGTGCCTCCTCACGGGAGACTGGAAACACCATATATTTT.

V gene TRBV6-5 combines with J gene TRBJ1-5; possibly TRBD1 for D (5 bases). CDR3 length: 15 residues. Germline loops: CDR1 MNHEY, CDR2 SVGAGI. Trimming pared 2 bases from V and 2 bases from J, leaving 10 bases between. The CDR3 here is CASSYSGGGNQPQHF. In nucleotides, the CDR3 is TGTGCCAGCAGTTACAGCGGGGGAGGCAATCAGCCCCAGCATTTT.

The gene calls are TRBV5-4 and TRBJ1-2; TRBD1 matches 7 bases. V was clipped by 0 bases and J by 4 bases; unmatched bases: 6. CDR3 size: 15 residues. The germline CDR1 and CDR2 sequences are SGHNT and YYREEE (reference sequence). As DNA, the CDR3 is TGTGCCAGCAGCTTGGCCGACAGGGCCGGCTATGGCTACACCTTC. Its protein product is CASSLADRAGYGYTF.

This rearrangement joins TRBV15 to TRBJ2-7; 9 bases are shared with TRBD1. The CDR3 totals 14 residues. The germline gives CDR1 LNHNV, CDR2 YYDKDF (reference sequence). With 3 bases clipped from V and 5 bases from J, the junction kept 5 bases outside the gene matches. The CDR3 region is CATSRTGGVDEQYF. The CDR3, as DNA: TGTGCCACCAGCAGGACAGGGGGTGTCGACGAGCAGTACTTC.

The rearrangement joins TRBV18 to TRBJ1-4, with no clear D. V was cut by 3 bases and J by 1 base, with 9 bases left in between. Germline V gene sequence: CDR1 KGHSH, CDR2 LQKENI. The CDR3 totals 15 residues. The CDR3 DNA sequence: TGTGCCAGCTCACCCAGCGGTTTAACTAATGAAAAACTGTTTTTT. Protein product: CASSPSGLTNEKLFF.

V is TRBV5-6 and J is TRBJ1-4; 7 bases align to TRBD1. V dropped 2 bases and J dropped 5; count of bases not matched to a gene: 3. The CDR3 loop spans 14 amino acids. From germline, CDR1 is SGHDT and CDR2 YYEEEE. CDR3 nucleotide sequence: TGTGCCAGCAGCTTTCAGGGGGGGAATGAAAAACTGTTTTTT. Residues: CASSFQGGNEKLFF.

The chain has TRBV30 and TRBJ1-2, with 8 bases matching TRBD1. Germline trimming cut 7 bases from V and 6 bases from J; bases unmatched to any gene: 13. CDR1 and CDR2 (germline): GTSNPN, SVGIG (reference sequence). This CDR3 spans 14 amino acids. The CDR3 DNA follows: TGTGCCTCGCTCGGGGGCAGGGGGCGCGATGGCTACACCTTC. Its protein is CASLGGRGRDGYTF.

The rearrangement uses TRBV19 and TRBJ1-5, with TRBD1 identical over 7 bases. Germline-derived CDR1 and CDR2 are LNHDA and SQIVND (reference sequence). J was trimmed by 0 bases and V by 6 bases; bases with no gene match: 11. The CDR3 sequence is 17 residues long. The chain's CDR3 is CASREGAKGNSNQPQHF. The CDR3 coding sequence is TGTGCCAGTAGAGAGGGGGCCAAGGGGAATAGCAATCAGCCCCAGCATTTT.

The chain uses TRBV3-1 (or the pseudogene TRBV3-2) and TRBJ1-5; tentative D call: TRBD1 (6 bases). The CDR3 contains 16 residues. V was trimmed by 1 base and J by 9 bases, leaving 19 bases between them. Germline values: CDR1 LGHDT, CDR2 YNNKEL (reference sequence). CDR3 bases: TGTGCCAGCAGCCAAGGGCTTCAGGGGCGGTTGGGGCCCCAGCATTTT. It translates to CASSQGLQGRLGPQHF.

The chain couples TRBV4-2 to TRBJ1-1, with 7 bases matching TRBD1. CDR1 LGHNA and CDR2 YNFKEQ come from the germline V gene. There are 15 residues in the CDR3. The junction had 8 bases not matched to a gene; V was cut back by 2 bases and J by 5 bases. CDR3 bases: TGTGCCAGCAGCCAACCAAATAAACAGGGGACTGAAGCTTTCTTT. This sequence encodes CASSQPNKQGTEAFF.

V is TRBV4-3 and J is TRBJ2-1; TRBD2 matches at 12 bases. Germline trimming cut 1 base from V and 1 base from J; bases unmatched to any gene: 5. The CDR3 spans 18 residues. In germline, CDR1 is LGHNA, CDR2 YSLEER. CDR3 sequence: CASSQAASGGGSYNEQFF. Here the CDR3 DNA reads TGCGCCAGCAGCCAAGCTGCTAGCGGGGGGGGTTCCTACAATGAGCAGTTCTTC.

The chain employs TRBV19 and TRBJ1-2; D not certain. CDR1 LNHDA and CDR2 SQIVND come from the germline V gene (reference sequence). This CDR3 region has 14 residues. Trimming left V 5 bases short and J 4 bases short, with 14 bases between. CDR3 residues: CASSSRAPGYGYTF. The CDR3 nucleotides read TGTGCCAGTAGTTCCCGGGCCCCTGGCTATGGCTACACCTTC.

V and J are TRBV7-9 and TRBJ1-5; no clear D gene. The CDR3 is made up of 12 amino acids. In germline, CDR1 is SEHNR, CDR2 FQNEAQ (reference sequence). V lost 7 bases, J lost 6 bases, and 10 bases lay in between. The CDR3 nucleotides are TGTGCCAGCATGGGTGAAAGTCAGCCCCAGCATTTT. Translated: CASMGESQPQHF.

The gene calls are TRBV7-9 and TRBJ1-1; D call uncertain. Germline assignment: CDR1 SEHNR and CDR2 FQNEAQ (reference sequence). V dropped 6 bases and J dropped 2 bases, with 10 bases sitting between them. The length of the CDR3 is 13 residues. The CDR3 sequence: CASRNNENTEAFF. In DNA, the CDR3 is TGTGCCAGCAGGAATAACGAAAACACTGAAGCTTTCTTT.

The V gene is TRBV7-9, the J gene TRBJ2-2, with 7 bases identical to TRBD1. J lost 6 bases, V lost 5 bases, and 9 bases had no gene match. CDR1 is SEHNR, CDR2 FQNEAQ, per germline (reference sequence). This CDR3 spans 15 amino acids. The CDR3 reads CASSPRQGIPGELFF. CDR3 nucleotides: TGTGCCAGCAGCCCCAGACAGGGAATTCCCGGGGAGCTGTTTTTT.